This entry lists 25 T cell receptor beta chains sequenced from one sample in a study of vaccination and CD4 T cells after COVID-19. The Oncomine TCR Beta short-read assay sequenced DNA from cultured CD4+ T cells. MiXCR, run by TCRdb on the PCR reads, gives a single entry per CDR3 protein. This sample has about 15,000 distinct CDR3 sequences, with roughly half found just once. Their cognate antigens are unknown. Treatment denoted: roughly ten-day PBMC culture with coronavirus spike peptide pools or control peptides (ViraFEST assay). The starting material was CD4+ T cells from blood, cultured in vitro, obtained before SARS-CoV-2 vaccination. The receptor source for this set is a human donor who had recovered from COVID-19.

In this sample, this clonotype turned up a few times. DNA for the CDR3: TGCAGCATCCGGTCGGGGGCGATCGGTGGCTACACCTTC. It specifies CSIRSGAIGGYTF. The V gene is TRBV20-1, the J gene TRBJ1-2, with D perhaps TRBD1 (6 bases). The CDR3 totals 13 residues. Germline-derived CDR1 and CDR2 are DFQATT and SNEGSKA (reference sequence).

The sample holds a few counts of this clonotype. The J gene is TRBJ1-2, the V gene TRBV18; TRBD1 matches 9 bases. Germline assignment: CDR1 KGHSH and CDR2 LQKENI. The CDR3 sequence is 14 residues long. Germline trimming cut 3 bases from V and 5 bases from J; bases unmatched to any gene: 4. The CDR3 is CASSPGTGLYGYTF. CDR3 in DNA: TGTGCCAGCTCACCCGGGACAGGGTTGTATGGCTACACCTTC. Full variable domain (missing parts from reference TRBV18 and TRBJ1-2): NAGVMQNPRHLVRRRGQEARLRCSPMKGHSHVYWYRQLPEEGLKFMVYLQKENIIDESGMPKERFSAEFPKEGPSILRIQQVVRGDSAAYFCASSPGTGLYGYTFGSGTRLTVV.

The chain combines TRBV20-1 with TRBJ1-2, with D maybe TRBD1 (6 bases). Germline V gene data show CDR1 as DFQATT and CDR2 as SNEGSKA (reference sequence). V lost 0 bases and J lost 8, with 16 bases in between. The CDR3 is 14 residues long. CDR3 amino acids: CSARERGQIEGYTF. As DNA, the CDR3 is TGCAGTGCTAGAGAGCGGGGGCAAATTGAGGGCTACACCTTC.

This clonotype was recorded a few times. CDR3 in DNA: TGCAGTGCTAGAGATCGAGACAGGGTTAGCAATCAGCCCCAGCATTTT. It encodes CSARDRDRVSNQPQHF. The chain has TRBV20-1 and TRBJ1-5, with 7 bases that match TRBD1. Germline V gives CDR1 DFQATT, CDR2 SNEGSKA (reference sequence). J lost 0 bases, V lost 0 bases, and 5 bases had no gene match. This CDR3 contains 16 residues.

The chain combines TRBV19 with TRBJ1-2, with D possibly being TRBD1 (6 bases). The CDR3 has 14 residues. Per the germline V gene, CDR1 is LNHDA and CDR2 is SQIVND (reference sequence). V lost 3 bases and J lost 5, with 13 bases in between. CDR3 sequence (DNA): TGTGCCAGTAGTATGGGGGGCCCGGGGTATGGCTACACCTTC. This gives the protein CASSMGGPGYGYTF.

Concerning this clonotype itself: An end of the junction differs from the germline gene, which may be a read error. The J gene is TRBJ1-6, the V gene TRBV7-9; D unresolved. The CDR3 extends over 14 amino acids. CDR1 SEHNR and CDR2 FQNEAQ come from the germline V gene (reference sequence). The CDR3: CVSSLPANNSPLHF. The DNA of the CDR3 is TGTGTCAGCAGCTTACCAGCAAATAATTCACCCCTCCACTTT.

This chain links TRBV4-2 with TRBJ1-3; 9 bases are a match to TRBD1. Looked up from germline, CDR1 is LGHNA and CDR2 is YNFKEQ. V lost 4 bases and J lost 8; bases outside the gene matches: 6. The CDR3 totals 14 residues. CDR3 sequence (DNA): TGTGCCAGCAGCCCAGGGACAGGGAGTGACACCATATATTTT. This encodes CASSPGTGSDTIYF.

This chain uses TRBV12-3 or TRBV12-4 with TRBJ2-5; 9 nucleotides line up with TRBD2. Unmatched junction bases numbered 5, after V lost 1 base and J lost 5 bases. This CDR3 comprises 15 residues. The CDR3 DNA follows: TGTGCCAGCAGTTTAGGCGGGGGGGCCGGGGAGACCCAGTACTTC. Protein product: CASSLGGGAGETQYF.

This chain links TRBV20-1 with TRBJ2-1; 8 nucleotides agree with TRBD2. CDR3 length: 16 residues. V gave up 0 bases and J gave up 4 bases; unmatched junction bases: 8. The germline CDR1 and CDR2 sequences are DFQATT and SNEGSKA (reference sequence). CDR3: CSARDYTGGPYNEQFF. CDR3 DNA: TGCAGTGCTAGAGATTATACGGGAGGGCCGTACAATGAGCAGTTCTTC.

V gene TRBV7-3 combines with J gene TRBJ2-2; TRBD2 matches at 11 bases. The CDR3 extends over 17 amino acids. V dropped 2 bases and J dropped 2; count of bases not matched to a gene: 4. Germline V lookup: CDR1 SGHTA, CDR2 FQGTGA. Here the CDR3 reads CASSLLAGGPNTGELFF. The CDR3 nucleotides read TGTGCCAGCAGCTTACTAGCGGGAGGCCCTAACACCGGGGAGCTGTTTTTT.

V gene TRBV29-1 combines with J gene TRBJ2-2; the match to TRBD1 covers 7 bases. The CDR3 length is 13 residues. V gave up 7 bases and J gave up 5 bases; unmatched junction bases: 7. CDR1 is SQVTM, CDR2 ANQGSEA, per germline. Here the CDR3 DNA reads TGCAGCGCCGCGGAACAGGGGACCGGGGAGCTGTTTTTT. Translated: CSAAEQGTGELFF.

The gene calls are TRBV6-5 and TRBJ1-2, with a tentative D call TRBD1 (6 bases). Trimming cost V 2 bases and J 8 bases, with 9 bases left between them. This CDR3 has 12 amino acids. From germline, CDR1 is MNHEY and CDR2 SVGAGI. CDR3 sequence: CASSYRGAGYTF. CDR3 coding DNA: TGTGCCAGCAGTTACCGGGGGGCCGGCTACACCTTC.

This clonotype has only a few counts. The CDR3 spells CSAIKGLSYEQYF. CDR3 in DNA: TGCAGTGCTATAAAAGGGTTATCCTACGAGCAGTACTTC. V and J are TRBV20-1 and TRBJ2-7; D is unresolved. CDR3 length: 13 amino acids. The germline CDR1 and CDR2 sequences are DFQATT and SNEGSKA (reference sequence). V dropped 4 bases and J dropped 1 base, with 11 bases sitting between them.

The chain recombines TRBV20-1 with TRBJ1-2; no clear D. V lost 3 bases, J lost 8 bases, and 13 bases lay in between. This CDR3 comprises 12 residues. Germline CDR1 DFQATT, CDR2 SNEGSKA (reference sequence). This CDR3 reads CSASDRALGYTF. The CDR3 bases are TGCAGTGCTAGTGACCGAGCATTAGGCTACACCTTC.

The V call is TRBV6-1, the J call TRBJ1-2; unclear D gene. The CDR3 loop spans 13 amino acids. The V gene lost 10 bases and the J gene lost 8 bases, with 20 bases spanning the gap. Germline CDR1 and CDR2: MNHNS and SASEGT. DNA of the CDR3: TGTGCCAACCAAAGCCCGGGCCTTGGGGGCTACACCTTC. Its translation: CANQSPGLGGYTF.

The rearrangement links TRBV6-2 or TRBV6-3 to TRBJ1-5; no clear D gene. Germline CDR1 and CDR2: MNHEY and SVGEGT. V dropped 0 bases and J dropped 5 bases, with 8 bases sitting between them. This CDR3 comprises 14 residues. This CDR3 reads CASSYSSRHQPQHF. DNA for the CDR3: TGTGCCAGCAGTTACTCCTCTAGACATCAGCCCCAGCATTTT.

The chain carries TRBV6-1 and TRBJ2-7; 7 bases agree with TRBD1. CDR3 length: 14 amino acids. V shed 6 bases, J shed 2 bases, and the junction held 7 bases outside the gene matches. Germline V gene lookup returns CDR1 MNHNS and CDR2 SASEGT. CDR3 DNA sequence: TGTGCCAGCAGGCCGACAGGGCCCCCCTACGAGCAGTACTTC. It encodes CASRPTGPPYEQYF.

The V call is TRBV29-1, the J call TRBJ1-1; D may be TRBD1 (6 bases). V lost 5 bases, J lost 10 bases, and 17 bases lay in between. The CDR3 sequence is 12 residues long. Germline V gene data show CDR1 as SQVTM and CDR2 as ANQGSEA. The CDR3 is CSVWGWTVGAFF. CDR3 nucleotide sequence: TGCAGCGTTTGGGGGTGGACAGTTGGAGCTTTCTTT. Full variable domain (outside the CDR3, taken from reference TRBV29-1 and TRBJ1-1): SAVISQKPSRDICQRGTSLTIQCQVDSQVTMMFWYRQQPGQSLTLIATANQGSEATYESGFVIDKFPISRPNLTFSTLTVSNMSPEDSSIYLCSVWGWTVGAFFGQGTRLTVV.

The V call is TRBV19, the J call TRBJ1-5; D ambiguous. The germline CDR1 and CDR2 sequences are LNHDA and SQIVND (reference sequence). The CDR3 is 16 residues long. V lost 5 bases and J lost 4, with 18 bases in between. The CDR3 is CASSPLEREENQPQHF. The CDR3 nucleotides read TGTGCCAGTAGTCCCCTTGAGAGGGAGGAAAATCAGCCCCAGCATTTT.

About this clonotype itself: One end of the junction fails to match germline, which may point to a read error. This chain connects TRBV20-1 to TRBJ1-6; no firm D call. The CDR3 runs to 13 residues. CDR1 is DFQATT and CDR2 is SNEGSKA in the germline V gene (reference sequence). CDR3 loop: CSARRTVNSPPHF. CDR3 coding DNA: TGCAGTGCTAGAAGGACGGTAAATTCACCCCCCCACTTT.

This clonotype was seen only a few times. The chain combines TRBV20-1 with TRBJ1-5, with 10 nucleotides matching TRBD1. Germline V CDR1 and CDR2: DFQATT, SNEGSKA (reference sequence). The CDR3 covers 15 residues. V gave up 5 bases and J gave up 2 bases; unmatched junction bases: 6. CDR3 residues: CSAWTGGLGNQPQHF. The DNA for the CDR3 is TGCAGTGCTTGGACAGGGGGTCTGGGCAATCAGCCCCAGCATTTT.

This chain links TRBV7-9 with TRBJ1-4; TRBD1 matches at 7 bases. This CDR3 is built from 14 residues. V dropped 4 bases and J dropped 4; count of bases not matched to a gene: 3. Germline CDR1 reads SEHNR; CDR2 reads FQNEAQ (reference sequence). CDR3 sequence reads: CASSSTGFNEKLFF. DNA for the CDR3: TGTGCCAGCAGCTCGACAGGGTTTAATGAAAAACTGTTTTTT.

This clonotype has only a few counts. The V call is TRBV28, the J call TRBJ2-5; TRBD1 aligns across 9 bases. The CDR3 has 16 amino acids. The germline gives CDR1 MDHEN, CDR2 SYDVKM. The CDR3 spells CGSFARTGARGETQYF. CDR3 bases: TGTGGCAGTTTCGCCCGGACAGGGGCTAGAGGAGAGACCCAGTACTTC.

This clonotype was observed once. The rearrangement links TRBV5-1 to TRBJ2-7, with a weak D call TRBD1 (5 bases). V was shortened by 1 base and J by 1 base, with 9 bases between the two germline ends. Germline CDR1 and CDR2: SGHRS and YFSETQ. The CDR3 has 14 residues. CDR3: CASSLSQGSYEQYF. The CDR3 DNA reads TGCGCCAGCAGCTTGTCGCAGGGATCCTACGAGCAGTACTTC.

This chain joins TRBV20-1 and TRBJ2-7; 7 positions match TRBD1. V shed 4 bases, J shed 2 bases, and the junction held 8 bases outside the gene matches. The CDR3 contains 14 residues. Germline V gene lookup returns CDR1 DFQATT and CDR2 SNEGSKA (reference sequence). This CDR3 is CSAIGQVAPYEQYF. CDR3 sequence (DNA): TGCAGTGCTATTGGACAGGTGGCACCCTACGAGCAGTACTTC.